This TCR beta chain was profiled in a study of blood T cell repertoires in COVID-19. Study context: The study drew acute and convalescent COVID-19 samples from the United States, Italy and Spain. From T cells, B-cell-depleted T cells, or PBMCs came the material, which was cDNA or gDNA.

Germline V gene data show CDR1 as SGHVT and CDR2 as SQSDAQ. V lost 2 bases to trimming and J lost 1 base, with 9 bases between them. The CDR3 is 15 residues long. Authors' processing steps: Estimation of nucleated cell counts relied on the amplification of reference gene primers. Sequencing was performed with immunoSEQ multiplex PCR; in TCRdb, only in-frame clones are kept and a portion is missing. V, J and clone size reflect that table, while D and trimming were determined from the DNA. There are 59,000 or so clones in the sample; 73% occur only once, and around 20% lies in the top ten. Material for sequencing was peripheral blood. This TCR derives from a woman in her forties or fifties with active or convalescent COVID-19. The V call is TRBV7-4, the J call TRBJ1-5, with D perhaps matching TRBD1 (6 bases). The CDR3 reads CASSLLGQSNQPQHF. Here the CDR3 DNA reads TGTGCCAGCAGCTTACTAGGACAGAGCAATCAGCCCCAGCATTTT.